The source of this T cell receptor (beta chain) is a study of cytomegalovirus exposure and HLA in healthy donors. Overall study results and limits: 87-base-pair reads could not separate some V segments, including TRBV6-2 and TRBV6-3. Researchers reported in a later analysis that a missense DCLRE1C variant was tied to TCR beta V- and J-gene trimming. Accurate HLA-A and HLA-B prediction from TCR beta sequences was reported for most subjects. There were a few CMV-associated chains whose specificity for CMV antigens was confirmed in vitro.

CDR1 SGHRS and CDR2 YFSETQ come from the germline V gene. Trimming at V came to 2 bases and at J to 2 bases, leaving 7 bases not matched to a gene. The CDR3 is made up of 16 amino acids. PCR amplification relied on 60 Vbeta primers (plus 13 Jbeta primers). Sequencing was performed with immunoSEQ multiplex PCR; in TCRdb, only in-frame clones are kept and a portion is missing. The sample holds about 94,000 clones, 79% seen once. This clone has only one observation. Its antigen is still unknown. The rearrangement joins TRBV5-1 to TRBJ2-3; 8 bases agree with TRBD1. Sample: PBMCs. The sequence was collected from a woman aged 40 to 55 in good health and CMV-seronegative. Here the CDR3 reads CASSFLGQAVTDTQYF. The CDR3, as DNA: TGCGCCAGCAGCTTCCTGGGACAGGCGGTCACAGATACGCAGTATTTT.